This T cell receptor beta chain was retrieved from a study of cytomegalovirus exposure and HLA in healthy donors. Study conclusions and caveats: An observed cluster of highly shared sequence variants was recorded as a likely sequencing artifact. CMV serostatus alone was available as immune exposure information. The authors enumerated roughly 160 TCR beta chains as linked to cytomegalovirus.

This clone was seen only once. The target antigen is unknown. PCR used 60 Vbeta primers and 13 Jbeta primers. Produced via immunoSEQ multiplex PCR; TCRdb's table is partial and in-frame only. The data contain hundreds of thousands of clones, 60% to 80% of them singletons. Trimming removed 2 bases at V and 0 bases at J, with 9 bases between. Germline-derived CDR1 and CDR2 are SGHDT and YYEEEE. The CDR3 is 15 amino acids. This receptor was taken from a man younger than 35 in good health and CMV-seronegative. The chain carries TRBV5-6 and TRBJ1-3, with D maybe TRBD1 (5 bases). The sample taken for sequencing was PBMCs. The CDR3: CASSFGQNSGNTIYF. The CDR3 DNA reads as TGTGCCAGCAGCTTCGGACAAAACTCTGGAAACACCATATATTTT.